One sample yielded the 24 T cell receptor beta chains listed below, sequenced in a study of T cell repertoires in cytomegalovirus infection. From the reads, TCRdb called clonotypes with MiXCR, one entry per CDR3 protein. The sample contains about 530,000 distinct CDR3 sequences, about a quarter of which appear only once. Source material: PBMCs. The receptor source for this set is a human donor in good health (CMV status not recorded). Some clones in this sample may be carry-over from other donors' samples.

The chain uses TRBV20-1 and TRBJ2-7; 7 nucleotides agree with TRBD2. The CDR3 extends over 15 amino acids. After removal of 4 bases from V and 2 bases from J, the junction contained 11 bases not matched to a gene. Germline loops: CDR1 DFQATT, CDR2 SNEGSKA (reference sequence). CDR3 sequence: CSATPPSGITYEQYF. The CDR3 nucleotides read TGCAGTGCTACCCCTCCTAGCGGTATAACCTACGAGCAGTACTTC.

This clonotype has just a few counts. V and J are TRBV27 and TRBJ2-1; D not resolved. The CDR3 contains 13 residues. Germline CDR1 MNHEY, CDR2 SMNVEV (reference sequence). V lost 5 bases, J lost 8 bases, and 13 bases lay in between. In DNA form, the CDR3 reads TGTGCCAGCAGTACATCTCCTCAGCATGAGCAGTTCTTC. Translating gives CASSTSPQHEQFF.

The table lists this clonotype with a few counts. It is likely a read error, because the conserved phenylalanine at the end of the CDR3 is missing. Because the CDR3's place on the DNA is in doubt, the DNA is left out and the CDR3 is given as listed by TCRdb. The CDR3: CAISEASGTGMI. The chain uses TRBV10-3 and TRBJ2-7; TRBD1 is the table's D call, not checked against the DNA. In germline, CDR1 is ENHRY, CDR2 SYGVKD. Ends included, the CDR3 has 12 residues.

Only a few counts were recorded for this clonotype. The genes are TRBV7-9 and TRBJ2-7; 9 nucleotides match TRBD2. The trim removed 2 bases at V and 6 bases at J, leaving 5 bases unmatched. Germline loops: CDR1 SEHNR, CDR2 FQNEAQ (reference sequence). The CDR3 is 14 amino acids. The CDR3 spells CASSLIAGVSEQYF. The CDR3 bases are TGTGCCAGCAGCTTAATAGCGGGAGTAAGCGAGCAGTACTTC.

This clonotype was recorded a few times. The chain is built from TRBV7-2 and TRBJ1-5; 8 bases align to TRBD1. Germline CDR1 and CDR2: SGHTA and FQGNSA. V was pared by 5 bases and J by 3 bases, with 9 bases of the junction left unmatched. This CDR3 is 16 amino acids long. CDR3 DNA: TGTGCCAGCAGCCCAAGAGGACAGGGTTTCAATCAGCCCCAGCATTTT. Its protein product is CASSPRGQGFNQPQHF.

The V and J genes are TRBV20-1 and TRBJ1-1, with a weak D call TRBD1 (5 bases). CDR3 length equals 13 residues. The germline V gene encodes CDR1 DFQATT and CDR2 SNEGSKA (reference sequence). V was trimmed by 0 bases and J by 11 bases, leaving 16 bases between them. CDR3 sequence (DNA): TGCAGTGCTAGAGATAAGGGGCAGGTCGGGGCTTTCTTT. This codes for CSARDKGQVGAFF.

J is TRBJ1-5 and V is TRBV7-6; D is undetermined. CDR3 length equals 14 residues. Germline V gene sequence: CDR1 SGHVS, CDR2 FNYEAQ. V lost 6 bases to trimming and J lost 3 bases, with 12 bases between them. The CDR3 protein is CASRSSGLNQPQHF. The CDR3 DNA reads TGTGCCAGCAGGTCCTCCGGACTCAATCAGCCCCAGCATTTT.

The sample holds a few counts of this clonotype. The chain links TRBV28 to TRBJ2-7; no clear D. This CDR3 contains 14 residues. Trimming took 4 bases from V and 3 from J, leaving 13 bases between them. Germline V gives CDR1 MDHEN, CDR2 SYDVKM. CDR3 residues: CASSSGIDFYEQYF. The CDR3 DNA follows: TGTGCCAGCAGTTCCGGCATAGACTTCTACGAGCAGTACTTC.

The genes are TRBV5-1 and TRBJ1-4; D not certain. V lost 6 bases, J lost 0 bases, and 9 bases lay in between. CDR1 and CDR2 (germline): SGHRS, YFSETQ. The CDR3 consists of 14 residues. The CDR3 spells CASTRDPTNEKLFF. The CDR3 region has the DNA TGCGCCAGCACACGAGACCCAACTAATGAAAAACTGTTTTTT.

This clonotype was found many times. The chain links TRBV7-2 to TRBJ2-7; 7 nucleotides match TRBD2. Unmatched junction bases numbered 12, after V lost 5 bases and J lost 5 bases. The CDR3 is 15 amino acids. Per the germline V gene, CDR1 is SGHTA and CDR2 is FQGNSA. The CDR3 coding sequence is TGTGCCAGCAGCCGGAGTAGGGCTAGCGGTGACGAGCAGTACTTC. Amino acid sequence: CASSRSRASGDEQYF.

This clonotype was recorded many times. The CDR3 DNA reads TGTGCCAGCAGCTTAGTGACAAGCTCCTACAATGAGCAGTTCTTC. This sequence encodes CASSLVTSSYNEQFF. This chain connects TRBV7-2 to TRBJ2-1; D gene unclear. This CDR3 has 15 residues. Germline CDR1 is SGHTA and CDR2 is FQGNSA. V dropped 1 base and J dropped 0 bases, with 7 bases sitting between them.

The table lists this clonotype with many counts. The chain recombines TRBV7-9 with TRBJ2-7, with D maybe TRBD1 (6 bases). Germline lookup yields CDR1 SEHNR and CDR2 FQNEAQ (reference sequence). Trimming removed 4 bases at V and 2 bases at J, with 21 bases between. The CDR3 has 17 amino acids. In DNA form, the CDR3 reads TGTGCCAGCAGCTCCCGAAGACAGGTTGACCCTCCCTACGAGCAGTACGTC. It translates to CASSSRRQVDPPYEQYV.

The chain has TRBV2 and TRBJ1-5, with TRBD1 matching over 7 bases. Per germline, CDR1 SNHLY and CDR2 FYNNEI. The CDR3 consists of 17 residues. The junction had 11 bases not matched to a gene; V was cut back by 6 bases and J by 0 bases. The CDR3 DNA follows: TGTGCCAGCAGGGACCATCCGGGACAGATTAGCAATCAGCCCCAGCATTTT. Amino acids: CASRDHPGQISNQPQHF.

This chain joins TRBV12-3 or TRBV12-4 and TRBJ2-1, with TRBD2 matching over 11 bases. CDR3 length: 15 amino acids. The junction had 8 bases not matched to a gene; V was cut back by 7 bases and J by 6 bases. In DNA form, the CDR3 reads TGTGCCAGCACCCGTAGCGGGAGGGCCGTCAATGAGCAGTTCTTC. Translation gives CASTRSGRAVNEQFF.

In its sample, this clonotype was seen many times. V usage is TRBV7-8 and J usage is TRBJ1-1; 7 bases are a match to TRBD1. Germline CDR1 reads SGHVS; CDR2 reads FQNEAQ. There are 18 residues in the CDR3. V was clipped by 0 bases and J by 1 base; unmatched bases: 11. The CDR3 DNA sequence: TGTGCCAGCAGCTTAGCGCCGGGGGAGGGGGCGCGGAACACTGAAGCTTTCTTT. It specifies CASSLAPGEGARNTEAFF.

The rearrangement joins TRBV14 to TRBJ1-1; D possibly corresponds to TRBD1 (5 bases). Deletions cut 2 bases from V and 4 bases from J, with 11 bases between. CDR3 length equals 14 residues. In germline, CDR1 is SGHDN, CDR2 FVKESK. The CDR3 region is CASSQLQGSTEAFF. Written as DNA, the CDR3 is TGTGCCAGCAGCCAATTGCAGGGATCCACTGAAGCTTTCTTT.

This clonotype was seen repeatedly, ten times or more. The chain employs TRBV7-2 and TRBJ2-1; no clear D gene. The V and J ends lost 2 bases and 0 bases respectively, with 11 bases between them. The CDR3 runs to 16 residues. From germline, CDR1 is SGHTA and CDR2 FQGNSA. The CDR3 loop is CASSLLQDLSYNEQFF. The DNA for the CDR3 is TGTGCCAGCAGCTTACTTCAAGACCTCTCCTACAATGAGCAGTTCTTC.

This chain links TRBV27 with TRBJ2-1; 14 positions match TRBD2. The CDR3 is 19 amino acids. V lost 5 bases and J lost 0; bases outside the gene matches: 9. The V gene's germline CDR1 is MNHEY and CDR2 SMNVEV (reference sequence). The CDR3 DNA sequence: TGTGCCAGCAGTCCCGGGACTAGCGGGAGTTTAAGCTCCTACAATGAGCAGTTCTTC. Amino acid sequence: CASSPGTSGSLSSYNEQFF.

Of note for this clonotype: A read error may explain this, as a much larger clone is one base away. V is TRBV7-2 and J is TRBJ2-1; D may be TRBD2 (5 bases). The CDR3 runs to 16 residues. Trimming took off 3 bases at V and 0 bases at J, with 12 bases between the two ends. Looked up from germline, CDR1 is SGHTA and CDR2 is FQGNSA. Here the CDR3 DNA reads TGTGCCAGCAGCTTGGAGAGCGGCTACTCCTACAATGAGCAGTTCTTC. Its translation: CASSLESGYSYNEQFF.

This clonotype was recorded a few times. This rearrangement joins TRBV4-1 to TRBJ1-1; 7 bases are a match to TRBD1. The CDR3 runs to 15 residues. Trimming took 4 bases from V and 3 from J; bases not matched to a gene: 8. CDR1 and CDR2 from the germline V gene are MGHRA and YSYEKL. The CDR3 region has the DNA TGCGCCAGCAGCCTGATGGGACAGCAACACACTGAAGCTTTCTTT. Amino acid sequence: CASSLMGQQHTEAFF.

The rearrangement uses TRBV24-1 and TRBJ2-2, with 13 bases aligning to TRBD2. Germline trimming cut 4 bases from V and 6 bases from J; bases unmatched to any gene: 4. CDR3 length: 16 residues. Germline CDR1 is KGHDR and CDR2 is SFDVKD. DNA for the CDR3: TGTGCCACCAGTGACCGGACTAGCGGGAGCGCCGGGGAGCTGTTTTTT. Protein: CATSDRTSGSAGELFF.

The gene calls are TRBV20-1 and TRBJ2-3, with D possibly being TRBD1 (6 bases). The CDR3 totals 16 residues. The germline V gene has CDR1 DFQATT and CDR2 SNEGSKA (reference sequence). V lost 0 bases and J lost 3, with 16 bases in between. CDR3: CSARDRLGGATDTQYF. The CDR3 DNA is TGCAGTGCTAGAGATCGTCTAGGGGGAGCAACAGATACGCAGTATTTT.

In its sample, this clonotype was seen a few times. The chain joins TRBV20-1 to TRBJ2-1, with 13 bases lining up with TRBD2. Per the germline V gene, CDR1 is DFQATT and CDR2 is SNEGSKA (reference sequence). Losses at the gene ends were 7 bases for V and 8 bases for J; bases not matched to a gene: 8. The CDR3 consists of 14 residues. The CDR3 region is CSVRLAGGTDEQFF. The CDR3 nucleotides read TGCAGTGTTCGACTAGCGGGAGGTACGGATGAGCAGTTCTTC.

This clonotype was seen ten or more times. J is TRBJ2-7 and V is TRBV7-2; no clear D gene. The V end was cut by 1 base, the J end by 5 bases, with 15 bases between. The germline V gene encodes CDR1 SGHTA and CDR2 FQGNSA. This CDR3 spans 15 amino acids. The CDR3 is CASSLVLGISHEQYF. The CDR3 bases are TGTGCCAGCAGCTTAGTTTTAGGGATTTCCCACGAGCAGTACTTC.